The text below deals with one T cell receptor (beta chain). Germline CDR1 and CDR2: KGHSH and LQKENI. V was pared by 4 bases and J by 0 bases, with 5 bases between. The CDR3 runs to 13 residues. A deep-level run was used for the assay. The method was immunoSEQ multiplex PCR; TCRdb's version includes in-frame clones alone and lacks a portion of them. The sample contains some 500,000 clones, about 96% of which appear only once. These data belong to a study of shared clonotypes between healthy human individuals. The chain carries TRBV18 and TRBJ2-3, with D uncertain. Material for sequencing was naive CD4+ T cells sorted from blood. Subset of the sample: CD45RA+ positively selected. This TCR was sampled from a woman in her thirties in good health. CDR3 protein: CASSQVSTDTQYF. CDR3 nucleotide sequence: TGTGCCAGCTCACAAGTCAGCACAGATACGCAGTATTTT. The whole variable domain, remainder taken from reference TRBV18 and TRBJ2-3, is NAGVMQNPRHLVRRRGQEARLRCSPMKGHSHVYWYRQLPEEGLKFMVYLQKENIIDESGMPKERFSAEFPKEGPSILRIQQVVRGDSAAYFCASSQVSTDTQYFGPGTRLTVL.